This T cell receptor beta chain was profiled in a study of CD8 T cells in Susac syndrome. An input of about 0.5 to 1 ug of RNA was subjected to reverse transcription using random hexamers. TCRdb itself ran the immunoSEQ multiplex PCR reads through MiXCR, one entry per CDR3 protein. The table lists 200,000 to 300,000 distinct CDR3 sequences, less than 96% of them singletons. From germline, CDR1 is LGHDT and CDR2 YNNKEL (reference sequence). The CDR3 is 14 residues long. J was trimmed by 6 bases and V by 5 bases; bases with no gene match: 5. The sample was CD4+ T cells from PBMCs. The TCR comes from a human donor with Susac syndrome. The rearrangement joins TRBV3-1 to TRBJ2-1, with 9 bases matching TRBD2. Written as DNA, the CDR3 is TGTGCCAGCAGCTCCGGGACTAGCATCAATGAGCAGTTCTTC. It specifies CASSSGTSINEQFF.